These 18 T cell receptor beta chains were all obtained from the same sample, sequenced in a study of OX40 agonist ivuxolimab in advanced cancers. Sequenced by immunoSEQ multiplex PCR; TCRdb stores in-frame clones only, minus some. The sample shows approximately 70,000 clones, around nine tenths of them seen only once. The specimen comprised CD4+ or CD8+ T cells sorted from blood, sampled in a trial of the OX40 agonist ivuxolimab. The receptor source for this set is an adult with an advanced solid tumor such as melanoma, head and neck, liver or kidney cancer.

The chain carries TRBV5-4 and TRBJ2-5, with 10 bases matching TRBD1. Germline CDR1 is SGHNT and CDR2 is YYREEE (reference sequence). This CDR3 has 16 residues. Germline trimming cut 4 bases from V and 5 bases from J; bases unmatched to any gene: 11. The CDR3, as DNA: TGTGCCAGCAGCCTAACGATCGGGACAGGGGACGAGACCCAGTACTTC. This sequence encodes CASSLTIGTGDETQYF. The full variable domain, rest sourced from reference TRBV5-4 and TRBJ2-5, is ETGVTQSPTHLIKTRGQQVTLRCSSQSGHNTVSWYQQALGQGPQFIFQYYREEENGRGNFPPRFSGLQFPNYSSELNVNALELDDSALYLCASSLTIGTGDETQYFGPGTRLLVL.

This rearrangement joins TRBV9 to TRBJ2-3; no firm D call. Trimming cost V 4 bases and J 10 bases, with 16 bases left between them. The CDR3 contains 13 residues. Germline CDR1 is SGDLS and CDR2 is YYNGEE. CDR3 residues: CASSPLDSTAQYF. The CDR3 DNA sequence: TGTGCCAGCAGCCCACTTGACTCAACTGCGCAGTATTTT.

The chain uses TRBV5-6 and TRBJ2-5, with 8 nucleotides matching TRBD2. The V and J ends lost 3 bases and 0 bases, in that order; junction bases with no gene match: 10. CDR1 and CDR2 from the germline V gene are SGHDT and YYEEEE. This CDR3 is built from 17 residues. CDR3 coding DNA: TGTGCCAGCAGCTCAGGACTAGGAGCGGGAGACCAAGAGACCCAGTACTTC. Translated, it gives CASSSGLGAGDQETQYF.

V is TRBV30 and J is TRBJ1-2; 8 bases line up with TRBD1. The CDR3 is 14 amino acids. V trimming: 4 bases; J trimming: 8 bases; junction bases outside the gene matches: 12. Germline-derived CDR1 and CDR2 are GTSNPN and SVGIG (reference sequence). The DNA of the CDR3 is TGTGCCTGGACCCTGACGGGGACAGGAAGAGGCTACACCTTC. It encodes CAWTLTGTGRGYTF.

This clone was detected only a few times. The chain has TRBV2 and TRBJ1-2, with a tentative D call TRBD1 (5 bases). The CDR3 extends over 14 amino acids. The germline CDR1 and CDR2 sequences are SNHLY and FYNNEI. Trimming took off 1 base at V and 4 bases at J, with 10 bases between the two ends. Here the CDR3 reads CASSEGGWSYGYTF. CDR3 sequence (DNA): TGTGCCAGCAGTGAAGGGGGGTGGAGCTATGGCTACACCTTC.

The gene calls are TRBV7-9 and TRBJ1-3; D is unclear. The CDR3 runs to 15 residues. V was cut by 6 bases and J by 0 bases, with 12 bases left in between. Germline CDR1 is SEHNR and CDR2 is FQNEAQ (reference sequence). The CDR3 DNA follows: TGTGCCAGCAGTGAGGCGGGGATCTCTGGAAACACCATATATTTT. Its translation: CASSEAGISGNTIYF.

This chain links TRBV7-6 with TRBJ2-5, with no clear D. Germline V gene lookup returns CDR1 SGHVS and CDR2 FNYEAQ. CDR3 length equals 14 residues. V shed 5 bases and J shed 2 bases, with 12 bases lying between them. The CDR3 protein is CASSPEPGQETQYF. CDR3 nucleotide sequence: TGTGCCAGCAGCCCCGAGCCGGGTCAAGAGACCCAGTACTTC.

The CDR3, as DNA: TGTGCCAGCAGTTTGAGGGGGGTTTATGGCTACACCTTC. Protein sequence: CASSLRGVYGYTF. The V and J genes are TRBV28 and TRBJ1-2; D is possibly TRBD1 (6 bases). This CDR3 spans 13 amino acids. Germline-derived CDR1 and CDR2 are MDHEN and SYDVKM. The germline V and J ends were trimmed by 3 bases and 5 bases, with 10 bases remaining between them.

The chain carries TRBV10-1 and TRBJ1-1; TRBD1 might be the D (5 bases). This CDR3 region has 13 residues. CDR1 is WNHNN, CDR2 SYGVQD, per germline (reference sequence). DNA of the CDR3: TGCGCAGACCCGGGGGGAACGAACACTGAAGCTTTCTTT. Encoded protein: CADPGGTNTEAFF.

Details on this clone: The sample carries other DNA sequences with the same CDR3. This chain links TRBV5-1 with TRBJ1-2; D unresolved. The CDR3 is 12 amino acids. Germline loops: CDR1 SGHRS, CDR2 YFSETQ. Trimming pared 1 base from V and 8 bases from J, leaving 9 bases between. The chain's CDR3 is CASSLPSSGYTF. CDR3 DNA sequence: TGCGCCAGCAGCTTGCCATCGTCGGGCTACACCTTC.

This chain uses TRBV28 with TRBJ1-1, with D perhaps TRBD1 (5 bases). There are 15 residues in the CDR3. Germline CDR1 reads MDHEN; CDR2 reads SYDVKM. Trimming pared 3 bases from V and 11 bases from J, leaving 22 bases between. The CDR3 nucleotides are TGTGCCAGCAGTTTCGCCGCAGGGTCTTACAATTCGGCTTTCTTT. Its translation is CASSFAAGSYNSAFF.

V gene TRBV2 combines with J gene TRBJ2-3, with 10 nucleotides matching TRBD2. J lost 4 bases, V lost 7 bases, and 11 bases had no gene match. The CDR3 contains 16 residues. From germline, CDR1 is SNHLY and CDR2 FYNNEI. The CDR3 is CASTAGLAVGADTQYF. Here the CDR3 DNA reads TGTGCCAGCACGGCTGGACTAGCGGTGGGGGCAGATACGCAGTATTTT.

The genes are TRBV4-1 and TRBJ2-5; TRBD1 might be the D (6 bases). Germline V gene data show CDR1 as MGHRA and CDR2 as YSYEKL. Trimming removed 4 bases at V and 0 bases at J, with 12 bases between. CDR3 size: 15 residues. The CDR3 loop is CASSRLTGYQETQYF. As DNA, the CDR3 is TGCGCCAGCAGCCGCCTTACAGGGTACCAAGAGACCCAGTACTTC.

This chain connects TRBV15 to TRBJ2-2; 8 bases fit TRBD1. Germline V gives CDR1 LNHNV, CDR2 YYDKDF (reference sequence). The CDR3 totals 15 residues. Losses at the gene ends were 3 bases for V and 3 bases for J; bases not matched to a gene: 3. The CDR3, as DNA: TGTGCCACCAGCAGCAGACAGGGGTACACCGGGGAGCTGTTTTTT. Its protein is CATSSRQGYTGELFF.

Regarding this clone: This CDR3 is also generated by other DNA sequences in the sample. CDR3 in amino acids: CASSLGTSGYNEQFF. The CDR3 DNA follows: TGTGCCAGCAGCTTAGGGACTAGCGGGTACAATGAGCAGTTCTTC. V gene TRBV7-2 combines with J gene TRBJ2-1; 11 nucleotides agree with TRBD2. CDR1 SGHTA and CDR2 FQGNSA come from the germline V gene. V lost 1 base and J lost 4; bases outside the gene matches: 0. The CDR3 is 15 residues long.

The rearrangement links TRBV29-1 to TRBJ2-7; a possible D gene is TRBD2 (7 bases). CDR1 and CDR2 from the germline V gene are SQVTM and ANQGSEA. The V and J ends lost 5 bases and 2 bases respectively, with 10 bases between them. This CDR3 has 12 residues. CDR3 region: CSVQGGAYEQYF. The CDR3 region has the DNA TGCAGCGTTCAAGGGGGGGCCTACGAGCAGTACTTC.

The CDR3: CASSFLETRGGNEQFF. In DNA form, the CDR3 reads TGCGCCAGCAGCTTTTTAGAGACAAGAGGGGGCAATGAGCAGTTCTTC. J is TRBJ2-1 and V is TRBV5-1; TRBD1 might be the D (6 bases). Per the germline V gene, CDR1 is SGHRS and CDR2 is YFSETQ. This CDR3 is built from 16 residues. Trimming left V 2 bases short and J 6 bases short, with 18 bases between.

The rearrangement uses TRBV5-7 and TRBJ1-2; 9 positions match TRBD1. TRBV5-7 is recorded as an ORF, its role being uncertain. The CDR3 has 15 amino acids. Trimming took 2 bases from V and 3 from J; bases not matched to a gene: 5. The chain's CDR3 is CASSLGDRAYYGYTF. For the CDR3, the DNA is TGTGCCAGCAGCTTAGGGGACAGGGCTTACTATGGCTACACCTTC.